The entry below gives a single T cell receptor beta chain sequence along with its context. Its specificity is not known. The CDR3 is made up of 15 amino acids. Trimming left V 5 bases short and J 2 bases short, with 13 bases between. The V gene's germline CDR1 is SGHVS and CDR2 FQNEAQ. These data are taken from a study of shared clonotypes between healthy human individuals. Study-wide background: Used for every donor were three CD4 naive, three CD4 memory, two CD8 naive and one CD8 memory plate.

General observations from the study: When compared with the clonotypes that were shared by all four sorted-subset donors, the non-shared clonotypes turned out to have lower generation probabilities. In four donors, around 5.5% of naive CD4 clonotypes appeared in common.

The assay was carried out at the deep level. Generated by immunoSEQ multiplex PCR, the TCRdb table keeps only in-frame clones and is missing some. The sample carries around 550,000 clones, 90% to 97% recorded once. This clonotype was obtained from a woman aged 25 to 39 in good health. The V call is TRBV7-8, the J call TRBJ1-5, with D possibly TRBD1 on 5 matching bases. Sequencing input: naive CD4+ T cells sorted from blood. Stated subset: CD45RA+ positively selected. CDR3 DNA sequence: TGTGCCAGCAGCGGGGCACCCCGGGGCAATCAGCCCCAGCATTTT. This sequence encodes CASSGAPRGNQPQHF.